A selection of T cell receptor beta chains follows, all from one sample in a study of T cell therapy after organ transplantation. These receptors' antigens are unknown. This table comes from immunoSEQ multiplex PCR, and its TCRdb copy is limited to in-frame clones, with some not included. The table lists around 50,000 clones, about 94% of them singletons. The starting material was CD8+ T cells from blood, obtained before autologous CMV-specific T cell therapy. These receptors were taken from a human patient who had received a solid organ transplant and had CMV disease. The CDR3 runs from the conserved cysteine through the conserved F or W. The D gene is left open where the match is weak. Part of the rows lack a size; the others show once, few, many or a class for expanded clones.

J gene | V gene | clone size | D gene | CDR3 DNA | CDR3 protein
TRBJ2-1 | TRBV4-1 | NA | TRBD2 | TGCGCCAGCAGCCAAGACAGGACTAGCGGAGTATACAATGAGCAGTTCTTC | CASSQDRTSGVYNEQFF
TRBJ1-3 | TRBV11-2 | NA | NA | TGTGCCAGCAGCTTAGTCGACAGGCCTAGCTCTGGAAACACCATATATTTT | CASSLVDRPSSGNTIYF
TRBJ2-7 | TRBV7-6 | NA | NA | TGTGCCAGCAGCTTAGCATTAGAGGGTAGCGAGCAGTACTTC | CASSLALEGSEQYF
TRBJ1-3 | TRBV30 | NA | NA | TGTGCCTGGAGTTACCGCTCTGGAAACACCATATATTTT | CAWSYRSGNTIYF
TRBJ2-7 | TRBV19 | NA | NA | TGTGCCAGTAGTATACGTGGGAATTCCTACGAGCAGTACTTC | CASSIRGNSYEQYF
TRBJ2-7 | TRBV6-5 | NA | TRBD2 | TGTGCCAGCAACCCCGGCGGGAGAGTCCACGAGCAGTACTTC | CASNPGGRVHEQYF
TRBJ2-3 | TRBV9 | NA | TRBD2 | TGTGCCAGCAGCGCGCGGGGGGCCGGGACAGATACGCAGTATTTT | CASSARGAGTDTQYF
TRBJ1-1 | TRBV13 | NA | NA | TGTGCCAGCAGCTTCAAGACAGCACTCATGAACACTGAAGCTTTCTTT | CASSFKTALMNTEAFF
TRBJ1-5 | TRBV19 | NA | NA | TGTGCCAGTAGTAGGGCACCACAGGGAGTTCACACCAATCAGCCCCAGCATTTT | CASSRAPQGVHTNQPQHF
TRBJ1-2 | TRBV30 | NA | TRBD1 | TGTGCCTGGAGTGTTGGGACAGACGGCTACACCTTC | CAWSVGTDGYTF
TRBJ1-4 | TRBV7-8 | NA | NA | TGTGCCAGCAGCTTAAGACAGCTTAATGAAAAACTGTTTTTT | CASSLRQLNEKLFF
TRBJ1-1 | TRBV30 | NA | NA | TGTGCCTGGAGTCTGGGGTTATATGGGGACACTGAAGCTTTCTTT | CAWSLGLYGDTEAFF
TRBJ2-1 | TRBV5-6 | NA | NA | TGTGCCAGCAGCTTGGGTTATCGGGAGCAGTTCTTC | CASSLGYREQFF
TRBJ1-1 | TRBV2 | NA | NA | TGTGCCAGCAGTGAGTACCCCGGGAACACTGAAGCTTTCTTT | CASSEYPGNTEAFF
TRBJ1-5 | TRBV6-1 | few | TRBD1 | TGTGCCAGCAGTGAGACAGGGTATAGCAATCAGCCCCAGCATTTT | CASSETGYSNQPQHF
TRBJ2-7 | TRBV5-1 | few | NA | TGCGCCAGCAGCCCAGCGGGCTACACCTACGAGCAGTACTTC | CASSPAGYTYEQYF
TRBJ1-1 | TRBV4-1 | NA | NA | TGCGCCAGCAGCCAAGGGCAGACCTACACTGAAGCTTTCTTT | CASSQGQTYTEAFF
TRBJ2-1 | TRBV27 | once | TRBD2 | TGTGCCAGCAGTCTTTCCAGCGGGAGTGGTTACAATGAGCAGTTCTTC | CASSLSSGSGYNEQFF
TRBJ2-7 | TRBV4-1 | NA | TRBD2 | TGCGCCAGCAGCCCAGGGCGGGGGGCCGGAGAGCAGTACTTC | CASSPGRGAGEQYF
TRBJ2-7 | TRBV10-2 | NA | TRBD1 | TGCGCCACCGCGACAGGGAGTGAGCAGTACTTC | CATATGSEQYF
TRBJ2-3 | TRBV6-5 | NA | NA | TGTGCCAGCACCGACGGGGCAGATACGCAGTATTTT | CASTDGADTQYF
TRBJ2-1 | TRBV6-5 | NA | NA | TGTGCCAGCAGTTACGTCGGGAGCTCCTACAATGAGCAGTTCTTC | CASSYVGSSYNEQFF
TRBJ2-7 | TRBV4-3 | once | TRBD1 | TGCGCCAGCAGCCGGGACAGGGGCGACTACGAGCAGTACTTC | CASSRDRGDYEQYF
TRBJ2-1 | TRBV11-3 | NA | NA | TGTGCCAGCAGCTTAGAGATGGGAGATGAGCAGTTCTTC | CASSLEMGDEQFF
TRBJ2-1 | TRBV14 | NA | NA | TGTGCCAGCAGCCAGTACAATGAGCAGTTCTTC | CASSQYNEQFF
TRBJ1-6 | TRBV5-6 | NA | NA | TGTGCCAGCAGCTTGAAATGGCCCAATAATTCACCCCTCCACTTT | CASSLKWPNNSPLHF
TRBJ2-2 | TRBV27 | NA | TRBD1 | TGTGCCAGCAGCCCTGGACAGGGCGCGAACACCGGGGAGCTGTTTTTT | CASSPGQGANTGELFF
TRBJ2-7 | TRBV7-9 | once | NA | TGTGCCAGCAGCCCCCAGTCGTCGAACGAGCAGTACTTC | CASSPQSSNEQYF
TRBJ2-3 | TRBV10-3 | NA | TRBD2 | TGTGCCATCAGTGCCCAGCGGGAGACCACAGATACGCAGTATTTT | CAISAQRETTDTQYF
TRBJ2-5 | TRBV7-9 | NA | NA | TGTGCCAGCAGCTTAGCGCGAGGAGAGGGCACAGAGACCCAGTACTTC | CASSLARGEGTETQYF
TRBJ2-7 | TRBV30 | NA | NA | TGTGCCTGGAACCACGGATACTACGAGCAGTACTTC | CAWNHGYYEQYF
TRBJ2-7 | TRBV28 | NA | TRBD1 | TGTGCCAGCAGTTTAATCACAGGGGACGAGCAGTACTTC | CASSLITGDEQYF
TRBJ1-4 | TRBV10-3 | NA | NA | TGTGCCATCAGTGAGTCGGGGAGAGCGGATGAAAAACTGTTTTTT | CAISESGRADEKLFF
TRBJ2-3 | TRBV11-2 | NA | NA | TGTGCCAGCAGCGACTCTCCGTGGGGCGCGGATACGCAGTATTTT | CASSDSPWGADTQYF
TRBJ2-1 | TRBV7-9 | NA | NA | TGTGCCAGCAGCCACGCTCGGAATGAGCAGTTCTTC | CASSHARNEQFF
TRBJ1-4 | TRBV27 | NA | TRBD1 | TGTGCCAGCAGTTTGGGGACAGGGTCTGGGGAAAAACTGTTTTTT | CASSLGTGSGEKLFF
TRBJ1-2 | TRBV6-6 | NA | TRBD1 | TGTGCCAGCAGTAACCAGGGGGCCTACTATGGCTACACCTTC | CASSNQGAYYGYTF
TRBJ2-1 | TRBV10-3 | NA | TRBD2 | TGTGCCATCAGTACCGGACTAGGCGATTCTGATGAGCAGTTCTTC | CAISTGLGDSDEQFF
TRBJ2-3 | TRBV2 | NA | NA | TGTGCCAGCAGTGATAGTGCGTTGGGCACAGATACGCAGTATTTT | CASSDSALGTDTQYF
TRBJ1-2 | TRBV4-1 | NA | TRBD1 | TGCGCCAGCAGCCAGTCAGGGGGCAGGCACTATGGCTACACCTTC | CASSQSGGRHYGYTF
TRBJ2-7 | TRBV4-3 | once | TRBD1 | TGCGCCAGCAGCCAAGATAGGGGACAGTCCTACGAGCAGTACTTC | CASSQDRGQSYEQYF
TRBJ2-7 | TRBV4-1 | NA | NA | TGCGCCAGCAGCCTGCGCTCCTCCTACGAGCAGTACTTC | CASSLRSSYEQYF
TRBJ2-1 | TRBV6-1 | NA | TRBD1 | TGTGCCAGCCGGGACAGGAGGACCTGGGATGAGCAGTTCTTC | CASRDRRTWDEQFF
TRBJ2-1 | TRBV4-3 | NA | TRBD2 | TGCGCCAGCAGCCAAGATCTCTGGGAAGCGGGGGGCTCCTACAATGAGCAGTTCTTC | CASSQDLWEAGGSYNEQFF
TRBJ2-5 | TRBV5-1 | once | NA | TGCGCCAGCAGCTGGGAAGGGGGGCGGCAAGAGACCCAGTACTTC | CASSWEGGRQETQYF
TRBJ1-2 | TRBV6-5 | NA | TRBD1 | TGTGCCAGCAGTTGGGACAGGGCCACCGGTGGCTACACCTTC | CASSWDRATGGYTF
TRBJ2-7 | TRBV2 | NA | NA | TGTGCCAGCAGCGCTACTCGGTCCGAGCAGTACTTC | CASSATRSEQYF
TRBJ2-3 | TRBV6-5 | NA | TRBD1 | TGTGCCAGCAGTTACGGGGACAGCCTCACAGATACGCAGTATTTT | CASSYGDSLTDTQYF
TRBJ2-7 | TRBV7-8 | NA | TRBD1 | TGTGCCAGCAGCTGGGACAGGGCCTACGAGCAGTACTTC | CASSWDRAYEQYF
TRBJ2-1 | TRBV6-1 | NA | NA | TGTGCCAGCAGTGAACTCGTATTCTATGAGCAGTTCTTC | CASSELVFYEQFF
TRBJ2-1 | TRBV30 | NA | TRBD1 | TGTGCCTGGTACCCGGGGACAGGGGTTGGTGAGCAGTTCTTC | CAWYPGTGVGEQFF
TRBJ2-7 | TRBV27 | NA | NA | TGTGCCAGCAGTTTACAAAATCGACGCTACGAGCAGTACTTC | CASSLQNRRYEQYF
TRBJ1-1 | TRBV6-5 | NA | NA | TGTGCCAGCAGCCCTTCGATGAACACTGAAGCTTTCTTT | CASSPSMNTEAFF
TRBJ2-3 | TRBV7-9 | NA | NA | TGTGCCAGCAGCTTAGGGGCAGATACGCAGTATTTT | CASSLGADTQYF
TRBJ1-1 | TRBV5-6 | NA | NA | TGTGCCAGCAGACTGGGGGACACTGAAGCTTTCTTT | CASRLGDTEAFF
TRBJ2-7 | TRBV7-2 | NA | NA | TGTGCCAGCAGCCCCCTGACAGCATCCTACGAGCAGTACTTC | CASSPLTASYEQYF
TRBJ2-1 | TRBV15 | NA | NA | TGTGCCACCAGCAGAGTCGGGGGATTCGGGGGTTACAATGAGCAGTTCTTC | CATSRVGGFGGYNEQFF
TRBJ1-4 | TRBV15 | NA | TRBD1 | TGTGCCACCAGCAGACAGGACAGGGGGCTGCTGAAACTGTTTTTT | CATSRQDRGLLKLFF
TRBJ2-7 | TRBV27 | NA | TRBD1 | TGTGCCAGCAGTTACGGGACAGGGATCGAGCAGTACTTC | CASSYGTGIEQYF
TRBJ2-2 | TRBV7-2 | NA | NA | TGTGCCAGCAGCGTCAAACCCTGGCCATCGGGGGAGCTGTTTTTT | CASSVKPWPSGELFF